This T cell receptor (beta chain) was captured in a study of blood T cell repertoires in COVID-19. For the study at large: There were acute and convalescent COVID-19 samples, and they came from the United States, Italy and Spain. PBMCs, B-cell-depleted T cells, or T cells provided the cDNA or gDNA that made up the material.

Generated by immunoSEQ multiplex PCR, the TCRdb table keeps only in-frame clones and is missing some. The data contain around 230,000 clones, roughly nine tenths of them singletons. Germline CDR1 MRHNA, CDR2 SNTAGT. The CDR3 totals 14 residues. V shed 2 bases and J 7 bases; nucleotides not matched to a gene: 3. Participants came from about 24 US areas, aged about 18 to 95 years. Which cohort a participant joined came from the clinical history participants gave. The sequencing sample was made of PBMCs or T cells enriched from blood (not recorded which). The receptor comes from a woman in her thirties who had recovered from COVID-19. V usage is TRBV6-4 and J usage is TRBJ1-2; 11 bases map to TRBD1. The CDR3 protein is CASSDRTGGGGYTF. CDR3 in DNA: TGTGCCAGCAGTGACCGGACAGGGGGCGGTGGCTACACCTTC.